The rows below give T cell receptor beta chains drawn from one sample of a study of Ad26.COV2.S vaccination and SARS-CoV-2 variants. The method was immunoSEQ multiplex PCR; TCRdb's version includes in-frame clones alone and lacks a portion of them. The sample has approximately 400,000 clones, roughly 84% seen once. Sequencing was performed on peripheral blood, taken in a trial of Ad26.COV2.S vaccine versus placebo. Receptor source: a person between 18 and 59 years old who received the Ad26.COV2.S COVID-19 vaccine or a placebo. Both conserved end residues are part of each CDR3. Each record gives: clone size, D gene, J gene, V gene, CDR3 protein, CDR3 DNA. D genes are given only for firm matches. Size is stated for part of the rows, as once, few or many counts, or as a class when the clone is expanded.

>.|.|TRBJ1-5|TRBV5-6
CASSLRGKRGNQPQHF
TGTGCCAGCAGCTTGCGAGGGAAGAGGGGCAATCAGCCCCAGCATTTT
>.|.|TRBJ1-1|TRBV28
CASSPGGGQVTEAFF
TGTGCCAGCAGCCCTGGGGGGGGGCAGGTCACTGAAGCTTTCTTT
>.|.|TRBJ1-2|TRBV3-1/TRBV3-2
CASSQVYYTPGLVRYGYTF
TGTGCCAGCAGCCAAGTCTATTACACCCCGGGACTGGTCAGATATGGCTACACCTTC
>once|TRBD1|TRBJ1-1|TRBV2
CASRDRVTEAFF
TGTGCCAGCAGAGACAGGGTCACTGAAGCTTTCTTT
>.|TRBD1|TRBJ1-1|TRBV7-2
CASSPRTGETEAFF
TGTGCCAGCAGCCCCAGGACAGGGGAGACTGAAGCTTTCTTT
>.|TRBD1|TRBJ1-2|TRBV14
CASSQTGSYTF
TGTGCCAGCAGCCAGACAGGGAGCTACACCTTC
>few|TRBD1|TRBJ1-4|TRBV5-1
CASSLEGAPGEKLFF
TGCGCCAGCAGCTTGGAGGGGGCTCCAGGGGAAAAACTGTTTTTT
>.|.|TRBJ1-2|TRBV5-1
CASSYAGTQYGYTF
TGCGCCAGCAGCTACGCCGGGACACAGTATGGCTACACCTTC
>.|.|TRBJ2-7|TRBV10-1
CASSDNYEQYF
TGCGCCAGCAGTGACAACTACGAGCAGTACTTC
>.|.|TRBJ2-5|TRBV7-6
CASSLWGETQYF
TGTGCCAGCAGCTTATGGGGAGAGACCCAGTACTTC
>once|TRBD2|TRBJ2-1|TRBV4-3
CASSQDGASGYNEQFF
TGCGCCAGCAGCCAAGATGGAGCTAGCGGATACAATGAGCAGTTCTTC
>.|TRBD1|TRBJ2-7|TRBV6-5
CASSYAGGVSYEQYF
TGTGCCAGCAGTTACGCAGGGGGAGTCTCCTACGAGCAGTACTTC
>.|TRBD1|TRBJ1-1|TRBV29-1
CSVLRDRRFGNTEAFF
TGCAGCGTACTCCGGGACAGGCGGTTTGGGAACACTGAAGCTTTCTTT
>.|TRBD1|TRBJ2-5|TRBV6-5
CASGTGPFQETQYF
TGTGCCAGCGGGACAGGCCCATTTCAAGAGACCCAGTACTTC
>.|.|TRBJ1-5|TRBV27
CASSPTLNQPQHF
TGTGCCAGCAGTCCAACACTGAATCAGCCCCAGCATTTT
>.|TRBD2|TRBJ2-7|TRBV9
CASSARGTSGIQEQYF
TGTGCCAGCAGCGCTAGAGGAACTAGCGGGATTCAAGAGCAGTACTTC
>.|.|TRBJ2-3|TRBV7-2
CASSLVGLATSTDTQYF
TGTGCCAGCAGCTTAGTAGGGCTAGCTACCAGCACAGATACGCAGTATTTT
>.|TRBD2|TRBJ2-3|TRBV2
CASILAGGRTDTQYF
TGTGCCAGCATCCTAGCGGGGGGGCGTACAGATACGCAGTATTTT
>.|TRBD2|TRBJ2-5|TRBV10-1
CASSEGTSGRDQETQYF
TGCGCCAGCAGCGAAGGGACTAGCGGGAGGGATCAAGAGACCCAGTACTTC
>.|.|TRBJ2-1|TRBV10-2
CASNTYNEQFF
TGCGCCAGCAACACCTACAATGAGCAGTTCTTC
>.|.|TRBJ2-7|TRBV28
CASSAAWEGAYEQYF
TGTGCCAGCAGCGCGGCTTGGGAAGGAGCCTACGAGCAGTACTTC
>.|.|TRBJ1-2|TRBV5-1
CASSLEQADDYIYGYTF
TGCGCCAGCAGCTTGGAACAAGCCGACGATTACATTTATGGCTACACCTTC
>many|.|TRBJ1-4|TRBV15
CATSKTPTVGEKLFF
TGTGCCACCAGCAAAACGCCTACGGTGGGGGAAAAACTGTTTTTT
>.|TRBD1|TRBJ1-6|TRBV19
CASSPLGQGDNSPLHF
TGTGCCAGTAGTCCACTTGGACAGGGGGATAATTCACCCCTCCACTTT
>.|TRBD1|TRBJ2-5|TRBV14
CASSQELADRERETQYF
TGTGCCAGCAGCCAAGAATTGGCGGACAGGGAAAGGGAAACCCAGTACTTC
>.|.|TRBJ2-1|TRBV27
CASSLWSRGPSRFF
TGTGCCAGCAGTTTGTGGAGCAGGGGACCTTCGCGGTTCTTC
>.|.|TRBJ1-2|TRBV3-1/TRBV3-2
CASSQDVGRGIQFGGYTF
TGTGCCAGCAGCCAAGATGTGGGCAGGGGAATCCAATTCGGCGGCTACACCTTC
>.|.|TRBJ1-6|TRBV10-2
CASSFSLGSSSYNSPLHF
TGCGCCAGCAGTTTCTCCTTAGGGTCAAGCTCCTATAATTCACCCCTCCACTTT
>once|.|TRBJ2-1|TRBV27
CASSFEGGLGFNEQFF
TGTGCCAGCAGCTTCGAGGGGGGGCTGGGTTTTAATGAGCAGTTCTTC
>.|TRBD2|TRBJ2-1|TRBV27
CASSKRLAGGYNEQFF
TGTGCCAGCAGTAAGCGACTAGCGGGAGGGTACAATGAGCAGTTCTTC
>.|.|TRBJ1-1|TRBV7-6
CASSYRLVASIGHTEAFF
TGTGCCAGCAGCTATAGACTAGTGGCTTCAATTGGGCACACTGAAGCTTTCTTT
>.|.|TRBJ2-5|TRBV19
CASRRDHQETQYF
TGTGCCAGTAGAAGGGACCACCAAGAGACCCAGTACTTC
>once|TRBD1|TRBJ2-7|TRBV7-2
CASSYDRGLNEQYF
TGTGCCAGCAGCTATGACAGGGGGCTTAACGAGCAGTACTTC
>.|.|TRBJ2-1|TRBV5-4
CASSLQGYSYNEQFF
TGTGCCAGCAGCTTGCAGGGCTACTCCTACAATGAGCAGTTCTTC
>.|.|TRBJ2-3|TRBV7-8
CASSLRAASTDTQYF
TGTGCCAGCAGCTTAAGGGCGGCTAGCACAGATACGCAGTATTTT
>.|TRBD2|TRBJ2-1|TRBV6-5
CASSGAGGMYNEQFF
TGTGCCAGCAGCGGAGCGGGAGGGATGTACAATGAGCAGTTCTTC